One TCR beta chain is described in this entry. Its specific antigen is unknown. No much larger clonotype is one base removed from it; base qualities were not supplied. The immunoSEQ Assay, a bias-controlled multiplex PCR, was used to amplify TCRbeta CDR3 regions from genomic DNA. For the original study's pipeline: Within the assay, amplification of reference gene primers was used to estimate how many nucleated cells each sample contained. Sequence reads were collapsed and filtered to measure the absolute abundance of every unique TCRbeta CDR3 rearrangement. Productive Simpson clonality was computed per sample as the square root of Simpson's diversity index over productive rearrangements. This immuneACCESS table, as held by TCRdb, lists in-frame sequences with V and J called but not all clones. Of the missing ones, under half trace to an unresolved V gene in checked studies; the others have no known cause. Clone size and V and J calls were adopted from that table, with D and trimming inferred from the DNA. The sample table lists 310,000 or so clones, around 89% of them with a count of one. Roughly 4% of the sample rests with the top ten.

Collaborating institutions collected whole blood in K2EDTA tubes following their own protocols. For TCRbeta analysis, collaborators shipped samples in one of three forms: frozen whole blood, isolated PBMCs, or DNA extracted from either of those sample types. This sample stems from a study of blood T cell repertoires in COVID-19 (dated by TCRdb to 2020 to 2022). Notes on the research overall: Samples from collaborators originated in the United States, Italy and Spain and spanned both the acute and convalescent phases of COVID-19. The prospective study material was composed of cDNA or gDNA derived from T cells, B-cell-depleted T cells, or PBMCs. Subjects who had been exposed to COVID-19, were actively infected with it, or had recovered from it provided the deeply sampled blood TCRbeta repertoires that made up the dataset. The repertoires were released in a freely available public database meant as a resource for research on the immune response to SARS-CoV-2. The samples were drawn from two sources: the first 160 participants of the ongoing ImmuneRACE study, and 1,254 subjects contributed by 6 global collaborators. The sample metadata nearly always contained a de-identified subject ID, COVID-19 status, age in years and sex. Where available, HLA class I and class II types were obtained from metadata supplied by the sample provider rather than from assay-based typing. The investigation overall reported the following: The amount of clinical and demographic metadata varied by source and participant and was provided uncurated.

CDR1 and CDR2, per the germline V gene (reference sequence), are LNHDA and SQIVND. The CDR3 contains 13 residues, cysteine and phenylalanine counted. Just CDR3 DNA is preserved here, 39 bases in frame from base 1. After removal of 5 bases from V and 6 bases from J, the junction retains 0 bases not matched to a gene. The source of this sequence is a woman between 50 and 59 years old with active or convalescent COVID-19. The chain is made from TRBV19 and TRBJ2-4, with 11 junctional bases fitting TRBD2. The material sequenced was peripheral blood. The sequenced DNA is TGTGCCAGTAGTGGACTAGCGGGAAACATTCAGTACTTC. Translated, it reads CASSGLAGNIQYF.